Here is one T cell receptor beta chain with its context. In the study's own analysis: Counts of nucleated cells, estimated from reference gene primer amplification, were obtained. Method: immunoSEQ multiplex PCR; TCRdb's copy keeps in-frame clones and lacks some. D and trimming come from the DNA, and the V and J calls and clone size come from that table. The sample lists 150,000 to 200,000 clones, over 75% occurring once. These data come from a study of blood T cell repertoires in COVID-19. The overall study: Sample material is recorded as cDNA or gDNA derived from T cells, B-cell-depleted T cells, or PBMCs.

Recruitment covered about 25 US areas and drew participants whose ages spanned 18 to 89 years. Participant reports of clinical history set cohort assignment. CDR1 SGDLS and CDR2 YYNGEE come from the germline V gene. Trimming at V came to 4 bases and at J to 2 bases, leaving 7 bases not matched to a gene. The CDR3 covers 16 residues. Sample: PBMCs or T cells enriched from blood (not recorded which). The chain couples TRBV9 to TRBJ2-3, with 10 bases fitting TRBD2. The source is a young woman who had recovered from COVID-19. The CDR3 DNA reads TGTGCCAGCAGCAGTCTTCTAGCGGGGGTCACAGATACGCAGTATTTT. Protein sequence: CASSSLLAGVTDTQYF.